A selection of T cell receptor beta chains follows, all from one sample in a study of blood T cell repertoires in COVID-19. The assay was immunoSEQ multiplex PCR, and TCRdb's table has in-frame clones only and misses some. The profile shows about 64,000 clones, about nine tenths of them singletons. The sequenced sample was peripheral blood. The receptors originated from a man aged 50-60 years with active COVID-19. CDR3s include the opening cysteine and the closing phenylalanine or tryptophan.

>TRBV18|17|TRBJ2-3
CASSPSSGDTSTDTQYF
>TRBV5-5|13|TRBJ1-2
CASSDSTGSGYTF
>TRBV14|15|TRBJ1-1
CASSRQGLGNTEAFF
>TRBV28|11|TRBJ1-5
CASSSETGQHF
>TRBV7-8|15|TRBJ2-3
CASSLQRGNTDTQYF
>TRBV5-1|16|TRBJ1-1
CASSLRSGGVNTEAFF
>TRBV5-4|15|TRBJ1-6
CASSPGGSYNSPLHF
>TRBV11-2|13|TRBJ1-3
CASTRTGGNTIYF
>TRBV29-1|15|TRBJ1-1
CSVEFSASGNTEAFF
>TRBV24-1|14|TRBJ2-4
CATSDGDRAGIQYF
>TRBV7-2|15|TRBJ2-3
CASIVGPEATDTQYF
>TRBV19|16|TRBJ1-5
CASRPGDRGNNQPQHF
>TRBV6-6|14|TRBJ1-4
CASRKDRGWEKLFF
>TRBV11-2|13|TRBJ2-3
CASSLVGADTQYF
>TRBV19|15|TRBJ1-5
CASKTALYSNQPQHF
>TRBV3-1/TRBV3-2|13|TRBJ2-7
CASSQYQGYEQYF
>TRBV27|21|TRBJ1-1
CASSFRVGFRGFRMDNTEAFF
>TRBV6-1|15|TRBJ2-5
CASSEEPGWSETQYF
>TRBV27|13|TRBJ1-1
CASRWLPNTEAFF
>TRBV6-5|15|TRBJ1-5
CASILQGYSNQPQHF
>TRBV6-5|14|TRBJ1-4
CASGRTLRNEKLFF
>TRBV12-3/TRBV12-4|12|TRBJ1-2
CATFIGNYGYTF
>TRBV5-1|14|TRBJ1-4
CASRQVLTNEKLFF
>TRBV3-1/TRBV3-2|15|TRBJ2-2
CASSQDPGDTGELFF
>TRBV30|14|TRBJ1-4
CAWTMGQGNEKLFF
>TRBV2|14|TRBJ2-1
CASSGKRETNEQFF
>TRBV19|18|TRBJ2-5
CASSIPSGGGMMQETQYF
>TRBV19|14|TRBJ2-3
CASGDRAGLDTQYF
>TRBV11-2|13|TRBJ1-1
CASSKGQYTEAFF
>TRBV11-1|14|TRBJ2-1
CASSTGTEYNEQFF